Shown below are 8 T cell receptor beta chains from a single sample sequenced in a study of blood T cell repertoires in COVID-19. Sequencing used immunoSEQ multiplex PCR; TCRdb keeps in-frame clones, though not all of them. The sample carries some 150,000 clones, about four fifths recorded once. Sequencing was performed on peripheral blood. The receptor set was obtained from a human donor in a cohort sampled during active COVID-19.

The chain employs TRBV27 and TRBJ2-3, with 10 bases fitting TRBD2. Trimming cost V 8 bases and J 4 bases; bases outside gene matches: 9. Germline-derived CDR1 and CDR2 are MNHEY and SMNVEV (reference sequence). The CDR3 runs 15 residues. This chain's CDR3 is CASALSGRAADTQYF. DNA of the CDR3: TGTGCCAGCGCCCTCAGCGGGAGGGCGGCAGATACGCAGTATTTT.

CDR3 in amino acids: CASSYRQGALNTEAFF. CDR3 bases: TGTGCCAGCAGCTATCGACAGGGGGCCTTGAACACTGAAGCTTTCTTT. The chain is built from TRBV7-2 and TRBJ1-1, with 10 bases that match TRBD1. The germline V gene has CDR1 SGHTA and CDR2 FQGNSA. With V trimmed by 4 bases and J by 0 bases, 5 bases remained unmatched. The CDR3 runs 16 residues.

This chain connects TRBV7-6 to TRBJ2-3, with TRBD1 as a possible D gene (5 bases). This CDR3 has 16 residues. Trimming took off 2 bases at V and 0 bases at J, with 12 bases between the two ends. In germline, CDR1 is SGHVS, CDR2 FNYEAQ. The CDR3 DNA follows: TGTGCCAGCAGCTTAATGGGGCAGAGAAGCACAGATACGCAGTATTTT. This encodes CASSLMGQRSTDTQYF.

In nucleotides, the CDR3 is TGCGCCAGCACTGCATCCTCGGGTCGGAATTCACCCCTCCACTTT. This codes for CASTASSGRNSPLHF. J is TRBJ1-6 and V is TRBV5-1; D unclear. The V gene's germline CDR1 is SGHRS and CDR2 YFSETQ. V lost 6 bases and J 7 bases, leaving 17 bases between the germline ends. The CDR3 spans 15 residues.

The chain is built from TRBV6-5 and TRBJ2-1, with 8 bases that match TRBD2. CDR1 and CDR2 from the germline V gene are MNHEY and SVGAGI. The CDR3 is 14 residues long. With V trimmed by 10 bases and J by 6 bases, 11 bases remained unmatched. The CDR3 spells CATGRSGSFNEQFF. CDR3 coding DNA: TGTGCCACCGGAAGAAGCGGGAGTTTCAATGAGCAGTTCTTC.

This clone was counted only a few times. The chain joins TRBV27 to TRBJ2-2, with D possibly being TRBD2 (6 bases). V lost 6 bases to trimming and J lost 6 bases, with 11 bases between them. CDR1 is MNHEY, CDR2 SMNVEV, per germline (reference sequence). This CDR3 has 13 residues. CDR3 nucleotides: TGTGCCAGCAGGGTACTAGCTGCCGGGGAGCTGTTTTTT. This gives the protein CASRVLAAGELFF.

The J gene is TRBJ2-7, the V gene TRBV27; 10 positions agree with TRBD1. The trim removed 5 bases at V and 4 bases at J, leaving 14 bases unmatched. CDR1 and CDR2 (germline): MNHEY, SMNVEV (reference sequence). The CDR3 covers 17 residues. CDR3 in DNA: TGTGCCAGCAGTCTCACCCCGCCGGGACAGGGGCTTTACGAGCAGTACTTC. The encoded protein is CASSLTPPGQGLYEQYF.

The chain joins TRBV28 to TRBJ2-3; TRBD2 is a possible D gene (5 bases). In germline, CDR1 is MDHEN, CDR2 SYDVKM. The CDR3 consists of 16 residues. Deletions cut 5 bases from V and 5 bases from J, with 20 bases between. CDR3 in amino acids: CASSLPPPAGGDTQYF. The CDR3 DNA is TGTGCCAGCAGTCTCCCCCCCCCGGCGGGTGGAGATACGCAGTATTTT.